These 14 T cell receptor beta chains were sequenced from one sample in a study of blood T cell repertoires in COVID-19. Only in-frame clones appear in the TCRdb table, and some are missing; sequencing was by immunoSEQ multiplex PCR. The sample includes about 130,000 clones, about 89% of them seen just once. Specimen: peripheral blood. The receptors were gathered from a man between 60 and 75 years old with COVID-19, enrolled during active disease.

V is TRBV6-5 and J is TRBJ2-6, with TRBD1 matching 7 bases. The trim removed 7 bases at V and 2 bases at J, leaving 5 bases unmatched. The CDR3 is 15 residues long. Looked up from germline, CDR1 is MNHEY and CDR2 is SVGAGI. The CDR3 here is CASKSTGAGANVLTF. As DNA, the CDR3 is TGTGCCAGCAAGTCAACAGGGGCTGGGGCCAACGTCCTGACTTTC.

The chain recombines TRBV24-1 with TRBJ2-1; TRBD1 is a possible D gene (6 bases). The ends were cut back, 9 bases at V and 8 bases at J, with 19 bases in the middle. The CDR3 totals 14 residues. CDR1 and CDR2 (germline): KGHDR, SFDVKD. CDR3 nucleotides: TGTGCCACCGCCAAAGGGGGAAGGGTCGATGAGCAGTTCTTC. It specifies CATAKGGRVDEQFF.

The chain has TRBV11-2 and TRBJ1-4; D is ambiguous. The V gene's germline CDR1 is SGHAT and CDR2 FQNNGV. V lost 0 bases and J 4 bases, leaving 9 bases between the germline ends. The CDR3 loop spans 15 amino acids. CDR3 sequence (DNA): TGTGCCAGCAGCTTAGAGGAAGGAGATAATGAAAAACTGTTTTTT. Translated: CASSLEEGDNEKLFF.

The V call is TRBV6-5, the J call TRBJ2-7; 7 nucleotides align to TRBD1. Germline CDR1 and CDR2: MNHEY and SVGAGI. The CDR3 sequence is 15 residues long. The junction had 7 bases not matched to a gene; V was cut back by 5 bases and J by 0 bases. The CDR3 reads CASSTGTASSYEQYF. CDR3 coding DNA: TGTGCCAGCAGTACTGGGACAGCAAGCTCCTACGAGCAGTACTTC.

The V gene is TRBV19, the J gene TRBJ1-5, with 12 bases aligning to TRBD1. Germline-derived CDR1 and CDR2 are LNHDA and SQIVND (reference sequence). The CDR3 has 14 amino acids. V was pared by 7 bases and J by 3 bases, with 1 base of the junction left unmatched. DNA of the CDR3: TGTGCCAGTAAGGGACAGGGGGCCAATCAGCCCCAGCATTTT. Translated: CASKGQGANQPQHF.

The DNA of the CDR3 is TGTGCCAGCAGTCCGGCCGTAGGGACTAGCACAGATACGCAGTATTTT. Translated, it gives CASSPAVGTSTDTQYF. The J gene is TRBJ2-3, the V gene TRBV28; D is possibly TRBD2 (6 bases). Per the germline V gene, CDR1 is MDHEN and CDR2 is SYDVKM. Trimming took 5 bases from V and 0 from J, leaving 15 bases between them. This CDR3 is built from 16 residues. The variable domain in full, completed from reference TRBV28 and TRBJ2-3, reads DVKVTQSSRYLVKRTGEKVFLECVQDMDHENMFWYRQDPGLGLRLIYFSYDVKMKEKGDIPEGYSVSREKKERFSLILESASTNQTSMYLCASSPAVGTSTDTQYFGPGTRLTVL.

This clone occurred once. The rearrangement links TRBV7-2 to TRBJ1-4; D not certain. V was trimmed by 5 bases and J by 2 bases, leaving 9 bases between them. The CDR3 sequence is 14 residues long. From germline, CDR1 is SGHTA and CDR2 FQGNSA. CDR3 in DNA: TGTGCCAGCAGCCCCCGGGTGACTAATGAAAAACTGTTTTTT. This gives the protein CASSPRVTNEKLFF.

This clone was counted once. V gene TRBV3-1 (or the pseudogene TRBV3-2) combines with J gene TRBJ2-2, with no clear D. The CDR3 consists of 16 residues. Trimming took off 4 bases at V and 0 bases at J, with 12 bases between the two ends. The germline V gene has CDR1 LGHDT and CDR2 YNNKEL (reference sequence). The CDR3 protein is CASSRYPGANTGELFF. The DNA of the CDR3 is TGTGCCAGCAGCCGATACCCAGGCGCGAACACCGGGGAGCTGTTTTTT.

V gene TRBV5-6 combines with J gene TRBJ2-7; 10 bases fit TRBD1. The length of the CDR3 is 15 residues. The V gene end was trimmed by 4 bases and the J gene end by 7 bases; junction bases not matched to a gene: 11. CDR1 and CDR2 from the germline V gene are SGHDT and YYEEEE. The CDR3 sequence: CASSPRWGQGREQYF. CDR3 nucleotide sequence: TGTGCCAGCAGCCCTAGGTGGGGACAGGGGCGGGAGCAGTACTTC.

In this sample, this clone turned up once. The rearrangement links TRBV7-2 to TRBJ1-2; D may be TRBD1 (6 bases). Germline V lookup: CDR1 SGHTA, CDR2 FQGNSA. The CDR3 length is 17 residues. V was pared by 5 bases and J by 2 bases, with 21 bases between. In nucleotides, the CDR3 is TGTGCCAGCAGCATACCCCGAGGGGGGGGGTTCAACTATGGCTACACCTTC. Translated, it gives CASSIPRGGGFNYGYTF.

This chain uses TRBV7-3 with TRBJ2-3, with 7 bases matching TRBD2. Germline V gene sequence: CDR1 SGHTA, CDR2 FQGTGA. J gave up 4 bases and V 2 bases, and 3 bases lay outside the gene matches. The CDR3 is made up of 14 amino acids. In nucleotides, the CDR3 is TGTGCCAGCAGCTTAGGGGGGGTAGCAGATACGCAGTATTTT. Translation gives CASSLGGVADTQYF.

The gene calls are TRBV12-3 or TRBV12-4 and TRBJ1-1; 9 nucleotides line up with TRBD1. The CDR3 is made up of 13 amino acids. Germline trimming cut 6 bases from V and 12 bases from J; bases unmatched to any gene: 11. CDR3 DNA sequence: TGTGCCAGCAGCCCGGGACAGGGAATGGTGCCTTTCTTT. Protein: CASSPGQGMVPFF.

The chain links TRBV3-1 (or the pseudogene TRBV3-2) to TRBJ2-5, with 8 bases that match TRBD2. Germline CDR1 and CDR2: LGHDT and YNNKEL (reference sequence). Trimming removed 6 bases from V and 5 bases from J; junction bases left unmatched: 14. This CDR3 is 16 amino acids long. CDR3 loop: CASSPDSGTRSETQYF. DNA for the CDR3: TGTGCCAGCAGTCCTGATTCCGGGACTAGATCGGAGACCCAGTACTTC.

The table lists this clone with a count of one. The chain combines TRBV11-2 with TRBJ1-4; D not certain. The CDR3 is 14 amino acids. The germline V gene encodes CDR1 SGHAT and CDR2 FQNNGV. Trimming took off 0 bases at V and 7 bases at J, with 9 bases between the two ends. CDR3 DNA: TGTGCCAGCAGCTTAGACTTGGGGAGTGAAAAACTGTTTTTT. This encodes CASSLDLGSEKLFF.